This TCR beta chain is drawn from a study of blood T cell repertoires in COVID-19. After removal of 6 bases from V and 10 bases from J, the junction contained 13 bases not matched to a gene. The germline CDR1 and CDR2 sequences are MDHEN and SYDVKM. The CDR3 runs 15 residues. The data were produced by immunoSEQ multiplex PCR, yet TCRdb's version contains in-frame clones alone and is incomplete. The sample includes fewer than 350,000 clones, roughly nine tenths of them seen just once. The sequenced sample consisted of PBMCs or T cells enriched from blood (not recorded which). The sequence derives from a woman aged 35 to 49 who had recovered from COVID-19. The V and J genes are TRBV28 and TRBJ2-1; 9 bases are shared with TRBD2. The CDR3 nucleotides read TGTGCCAGCAGGCCACCCGGCGGGAGGGCCGCCGAGCAGTTCTTC. Its protein product is CASRPPGGRAAEQFF.